This T cell receptor (beta chain) emerged from a study of blood T cells in healthy people across ages. For the second PCR, which ran for about 7 to 11 cycles, a sample-barcoded 5' primer and a J-beta primer mix were used. From the 5' RACE reads, TCRdb called clonotypes with MiXCR, one entry per CDR3 protein. The table has roughly 680,000 distinct CDR3 sequences, 21% seen once; the top ten hold around 3.4%. This clonotype was seen a few times. The antigen is not known. Total RNA amounts of at least 5 micrograms were extracted per sample. The CDR3 has 13 amino acids. Per the germline V gene, CDR1 is SGHVS and CDR2 is FQNEAQ. General observations from the study: More naive CD4+ cells and higher diversity marked long-lived donors relative to aged donors. Diversity of TCR beta per million T cells declined in a roughly linear way with age.

The TCR comes from a man between 65 and 80 years old in good health. The chain combines TRBV7-8 with TRBJ2-5; D call uncertain. The J call may be incorrect, as the DNA end agrees better with TRBJ2-1. Sequencing used blood. CDR3 nucleotides: TGTGCCAGCAGCCCGGCCCGGGCCAATGAGCAGTTCTTC. It translates to CASSPARANEQFF.